This is a list of T cell receptor beta chains from one sample in a study of blood T cells in healthy people across ages. From the 5' RACE reads, TCRdb called clonotypes with MiXCR, one entry per CDR3 protein. Of over 600,000 distinct CDR3 sequences in the sample, just over 55% are singletons; the top ten hold roughly 24%. Sample: blood. These receptors all come from a man in his forties in good health. Each CDR3 is given with its conserved first and last residue. D genes are given only for firm matches. Rows give clone size only sometimes, using once, few, many, or a class for an expanded clone.

j_call clone_size d_call v_call cdr3_aa cdr3_nt
TRBJ2-3 . TRBD1 TRBV20-1 CSARGTDPASTDTQYF TGCAGTGCTAGGGGGACAGATCCTGCTAGCACAGATACGCAGTATTTT
TRBJ2-7 . . TRBV6-5 CASSYSGQGGSYEQYF TGTGCCAGCAGTTACTCGGGGCAGGGTGGCTCCTACGAGCAGTACTTC
TRBJ2-3 . TRBD1 TRBV28 CASSSLVGQGTDTQYF TGTGCCAGCAGCTCCCTAGTGGGACAGGGCACAGATACGCAGTATTTT
TRBJ1-2 . TRBD1 TRBV7-2 CASSSEDRIYGYTF TGTGCCAGCAGCTCAGAGGACAGGATCTATGGCTACACCTTC
TRBJ2-3 many . TRBV5-1 CASSLRALVGTDTQYF TGCGCCAGCAGCTTACGAGCACTGGTTGGCACAGATACGCAGTATTTT
TRBJ2-4 . TRBD1 TRBV6-6 CASSWDSQKNIQYF TGTGCCAGCAGTTGGGACAGCCAAAAAAACATTCAGTACTTC
TRBJ1-4 few TRBD1 TRBV20-1 CSANRDRSTTANEKLFF TGCAGTGCTAACCGGGACAGATCAACTACGGCTAATGAAAAACTGTTTTTT
TRBJ2-1 . . TRBV28 CASAKGGRVNEQFF TGTGCCAGCGCTAAGGGGGGCCGGGTCAATGAGCAGTTCTTC
TRBJ2-7 . TRBD2 TRBV27 CASSYGGSGDEQYF TGTGCCAGCAGTTACGGCGGGAGTGGCGATGAGCAGTACTTC
TRBJ2-7 . . TRBV5-1 CSSRDKGEQYF TGCTCGTCAAGGGACAAGGGCGAGCAGTACTTC
TRBJ2-7 few . TRBV7-3 CASSLTTIYSRAYEQYF TGTGCCAGCAGCTTAACTACAATTTATAGCAGGGCCTACGAGCAGTACTTC
TRBJ1-5 once TRBD1 TRBV20-1 CSARLSQGVRSNRPQHF TGCAGTGCCAGATTATCACAGGGGGTACGCAGCAATCGGCCCCAGCATTTT
TRBJ2-1 . TRBD2 TRBV20-1 CSAVTGTSRTNEQFF TGCAGTGCAGTTACCGGGACTAGCAGAACCAATGAGCAGTTCTTC
TRBJ2-4 . TRBD1 TRBV12-3/TRBV12-4 CASSGQVLKNIQYF TGTGCCAGCAGTGGACAGGTTTTAAAAAACATTCAGTACTTC
TRBJ2-3 . . TRBV9 CASSVDPDTQYF TGTGCCAGCAGCGTAGATCCAGATACGCAGTATTTT
TRBJ2-3 . . TRBV12-3/TRBV12-4 CASSLNHASLSDTQYF TGTGCCAGCAGTTTGAACCACGCGAGTTTGTCAGATACGCAGTATTTT
TRBJ2-3 once TRBD2 TRBV20-1 CSARPRNSGRASDTQYF TGCAGTGCTAGACCACGTAATAGCGGGAGGGCATCGGATACGCAGTATTTT
TRBJ2-6 . . TRBV5-1 CASSPQPGSGANVLTF TGCGCCAGCAGCCCTCAGCCGGGGTCCGGGGCCAACGTCCTGACTTTC
TRBJ1-2 . . TRBV25-1 CASSESIGAGGNGYTF TGTGCCAGCAGTGAATCCATCGGGGCAGGCGGCAATGGCTACACCTTC
TRBJ2-1 . TRBD2 TRBV4-3 CASSQGEREGDGQFF TGCGCCAGCAGCCAAGGGGAGCGGGAGGGCGACGGGCAGTTCTTC
TRBJ2-3 . TRBD2 TRBV27 CASSTWTSRPSTDTQYF TGTGCCAGCAGTACCTGGACTAGCAGACCTAGCACAGATACGCAGTATTTT
TRBJ1-5 . . TRBV6-5 CASSYSRGQPQHF TGTGCCAGCAGTTACTCGAGGGGTCAGCCCCAGCATTTT
TRBJ1-6 . TRBD1 TRBV27 CAATTTGRLPHAPLHF TGTGCCGCAACAACGACAGGGCGGCTACCGCATGCACCCCTCCACTTT
TRBJ2-7 once . TRBV2 CASSEVLRYEQYF TGTGCCAGCAGTGAGGTTCTCCGGTACGAGCAGTACTTC
TRBJ1-6 . TRBD1 TRBV3-1 CASSQVDRGHNSPLHF TGTGCCAGCAGCCAAGTCGACAGGGGCCATAATTCACCCCTCCACTTT
TRBJ2-3 many . TRBV5-1 CASTSTSTDTQYF TGCGCCAGCACCTCCACTAGCACAGATACGCAGTATTTT
TRBJ1-4 . TRBD1 TRBV5-5 CASSLEPTGGTTNEKLFF TGTGCCAGCAGCCTCGAGCCCACAGGGGGCACAACTAATGAAAAACTGTTTTTT
TRBJ1-2 . TRBD1 TRBV4-1 CASSQDRQGRFQNYGHTF TGCGCCAGCAGCCAAGATCGACAGGGCCGGTTTCAGAACTATGGCCACACCTTC
TRBJ2-7 . . TRBV7-9 CASSPGKVDYEQYF TGTGCCAGCAGCCCTGGGAAGGTGGACTACGAGCAGTACTTC
TRBJ2-3 . . TRBV9 CASSVGGNPDTQYF TGTGCCAGCAGCGTCGGCGGGAACCCAGATACGCAGTATTTT
TRBJ1-4 many . TRBV7-9 CASSLRWANDEKLFF TGTGCCAGCAGCCTGAGATGGGCTAATGATGAAAAACTGTTTTTT
TRBJ2-3 . . TRBV20-1 CSASGLVGTDTQYF TGCAGTGCTAGCGGGCTGGTGGGCACAGATACGCAGTATTTT
TRBJ1-6 . TRBD1 TRBV28 CASSPPTGADSPLHF TGTGCCAGCAGTCCACCGACAGGGGCGGATTCACCCCTCCACTTT
TRBJ1-1 . . TRBV28 CASSWGGSNTEAFF TGTGCCAGCAGCTGGGGAGGGAGTAACACTGAAGCTTTCTTT
TRBJ2-1 . . TRBV5-6 CASTGRSYEQFF TGTGCCAGCACTGGTCGTTCGTATGAGCAGTTCTTC
TRBJ1-2 . TRBD1 TRBV7-2 CASSSQGAVYDGYTF TGTGCCAGCAGCTCACAGGGGGCGGTTTACGATGGCTACACCTTC
TRBJ2-3 . TRBD2 TRBV29-1 CSVETGTSGTDTQYF TGCAGCGTTGAAACCGGGACTAGCGGCACAGATACGCAGTATTTT
TRBJ2-3 . . TRBV4-2 CANSQGDFAGARTDTQYF TGTGCCAACAGCCAAGGGGACTTTGCGGGGGCACGCACAGATACGCAGTATTTT
TRBJ2-3 many . TRBV3-1 CASSQDRWGTQYF TGTGCCAGCAGCCAAGACAGATGGGGTACGCAGTATTTT
TRBJ2-3 . TRBD2 TRBV20-1 CSARLAGEVTQYF TGCAGTGCTCGACTAGCGGGGGAGGTTACGCAGTATTTT
TRBJ2-7 . . TRBV4-1 CAGSHYSDSYEQYF TGCGCCGGCAGCCATTACAGCGACTCCTACGAGCAGTACTTC
TRBJ2-3 few TRBD1 TRBV7-2 CASKKQQGNPDTQYF TGTGCCAGCAAGAAACAACAGGGGAACCCAGATACGCAGTATTTT
TRBJ2-1 few . TRBV29-1 CSAGVRGSYNEQFF TGCAGCGCTGGGGTTCGTGGGTCCTACAATGAGCAGTTCTTC
TRBJ2-1 few . TRBV28 CASSLGTRNEQFF TGTGCCAGCAGTTTGGGGACACGCAATGAGCAGTTCTTC
TRBJ2-7 . TRBD1 TRBV7-2 CASSQDRGWREQYF TGTGCCAGCAGCCAAGACAGGGGATGGCGCGAGCAGTACTTC
TRBJ2-6 . . TRBV29-1 CSVRVAGANVLTF TGCAGCGTCAGGGTAGCTGGGGCCAACGTCCTGACTTTC